This TCR beta chain comes out of a study of technical replicates of blood from several donors. Some clones are missing from TCRdb's copy, which holds only in-frame ones; the method was immunoSEQ multiplex PCR. The profile shows under 95,000 clones, roughly 94% of them singletons. The CDR3 runs to 14 residues. Germline V gene sequence: CDR1 LGHNA, CDR2 YNFKEQ. The trim removed 2 bases at V and 3 bases at J, leaving 2 bases unmatched. The sequence was collected from a human donor in good health. This sequence joins TRBV4-2 and TRBJ2-7; 9 bases map to TRBD2. The material sequenced was T cells isolated from PBMCs. The CDR3 DNA sequence: TGTGCCAGCAGCCAATTAGCGGGGGACTACGAGCAGTACTTC. Amino acids: CASSQLAGDYEQYF.